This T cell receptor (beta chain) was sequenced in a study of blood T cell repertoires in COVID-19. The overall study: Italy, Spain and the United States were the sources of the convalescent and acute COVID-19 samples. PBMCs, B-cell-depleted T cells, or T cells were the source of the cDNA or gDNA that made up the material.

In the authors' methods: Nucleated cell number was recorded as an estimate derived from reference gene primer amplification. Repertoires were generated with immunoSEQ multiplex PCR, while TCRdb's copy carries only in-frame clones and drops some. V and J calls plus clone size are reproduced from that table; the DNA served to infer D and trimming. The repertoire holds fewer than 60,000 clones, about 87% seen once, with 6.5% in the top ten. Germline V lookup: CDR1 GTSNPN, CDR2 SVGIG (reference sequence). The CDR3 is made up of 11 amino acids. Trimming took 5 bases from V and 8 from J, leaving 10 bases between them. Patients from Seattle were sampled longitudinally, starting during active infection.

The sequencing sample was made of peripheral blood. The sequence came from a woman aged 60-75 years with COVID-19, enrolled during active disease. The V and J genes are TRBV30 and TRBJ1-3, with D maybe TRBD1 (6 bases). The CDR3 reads CAWGGSDTIYF. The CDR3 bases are TGTGCCTGGGGGGGCTCGGACACCATATATTTT. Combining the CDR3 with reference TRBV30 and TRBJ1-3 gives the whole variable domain SQTIHQWPATLVQPVGSPLSLECTVEGTSNPNLYWYRQAAGRGLQLLFYSVGIGQISSEVPQNLSASRPQDRQFILSSKKLLLSDSGFYLCAWGGSDTIYFGEGSWLTVV.